This T cell receptor (beta chain) was identified during a study of T-cell memory formation after mild COVID-19. In the study overall: Largely, the TCR clusters proved donor specific. Overall study results and limits: Clones which contracted sat mainly in CM and EM if CD4+, and in EMRA if CD8+. Contracting clones, day 15 to 85, had balanced CD4/CD8, and later expanders favored CD4+.

cDNA libraries for TCR alpha and TCR beta, carrying sample barcodes and UMIs, came from 5'RACE with constant-segment primers. TCRdb re-analysed the 5' RACE reads in MiXCR, keeping a single row per CDR3 protein. The table records roughly 300,000 distinct CDR3 sequences, about 17% of them present only once. Regarding this clonotype: What it binds is not known.

The sequence derives from a man younger than 30 who had mild COVID-19 (a few samples of this study predate the infection). Cell type and time point are not known. Sequencing was performed on PBMCs or a T cell subset sorted from them (not recorded which).

The CDR3 sequence is CASSVRAGEHNEQFF. The CDR3 region has the DNA TGTGCCAGCAGTGTCCGAGCGGGGGAGCACAATGAGCAGTTCTTC. The rearrangement uses TRBV12-3 or TRBV12-4 and TRBJ2-1; 8 bases map to TRBD2. The CDR3 has 15 residues. Trimming at V came to 5 bases and at J to 5 bases, leaving 8 bases not matched to a gene.